This note documents a single TCR beta chain sequence. The data were taken from a study of blood T cell repertoires in COVID-19. Background on the study: Acute-phase and convalescent COVID-19 samples originated in the United States, Italy and Spain.

Seattle enrolled patients during active infection and tracked them longitudinally. The CDR3 sequence is 15 residues long. Unmatched junction bases numbered 4, after V lost 5 bases and J lost 5 bases. CDR1 and CDR2 (germline): MNHEY, SMNVEV (reference sequence). TCRdb's copy holds only in-frame clones and misses some; the assay was immunoSEQ multiplex PCR. The sample records about 87,000 clones, about 85% being singletons. The chain uses TRBV27 and TRBJ2-2, with 11 bases matching TRBD1. Sequencing was done on a sample of peripheral blood. The receptor's source is a woman older than 75 with COVID-19, enrolled during active disease. CDR3 in DNA: TGTGCCAGCAGTCGGGACAGGGGGTTTACCGGGGAGCTGTTTTTT. This gives the protein CASSRDRGFTGELFF.